This record concerns one T cell receptor beta chain sequence. This sample was included in a study of CD8 T cells in ankylosing spondylitis. Each CDR3 protein is one row after TCRdb ran MiXCR on the 5' RACE reads. The table includes just over 350,000 distinct CDR3 sequences, approximately 22% detected once. CDR3 length equals 13 residues. Trimming pared 0 bases from V and 7 bases from J, leaving 7 bases between. The V gene's germline CDR1 is MGHDK and CDR2 SYGVNS. This clonotype was obtained from a male donor with ankylosing spondylitis or in good health (not recorded which). V is TRBV25-1 and J is TRBJ2-1; perhaps TRBD1 as D (5 bases). The sample was blood, either unsorted or a sorted T cell fraction (not recorded which). CDR3 nucleotide sequence: TGTGCCAGCAGTGAATATGCAGGGAATGAGCAGTTCTTC. Encoded protein: CASSEYAGNEQFF.